These 25 T cell receptor beta chains originate from one sample sequenced in a study of cytomegalovirus exposure and HLA in healthy donors. 13 Jbeta primers and 60 Vbeta primers were used for the PCR. Clones were read by immunoSEQ multiplex PCR, and TCRdb kept only the in-frame ones, dropping some. The table includes about 140,000 clones, around 65% detected once. Sequenced sample: PBMCs. These TCRs come from a male donor in good health and CMV-seronegative.

The V call is TRBV11-2, the J call TRBJ1-1; D possibly corresponds to TRBD1 (6 bases). The V gene lost 1 base and the J gene lost 6 bases, with 18 bases spanning the gap. Germline V gene sequence: CDR1 SGHAT, CDR2 FQNNGV. The CDR3 spans 16 residues. The CDR3: CASSLVEQGQGAEAFF. The CDR3 DNA reads as TGTGCCAGCAGCTTAGTCGAACAGGGCCAGGGAGCTGAAGCTTTCTTT. Drawing the rest from reference TRBV11-2 and TRBJ1-1, the complete variable domain is EAGVAQSPRYKIIEKRQSVAFWCNPISGHATLYWYQQILGQGPKLLIQFQNNGVVDDSQLPKDRFSAERLKGVDSTLKIQPAKLEDSAVYLCASSLVEQGQGAEAFFGQGTRLTVV.

In its sample, this clone was seen a few times. V and J are TRBV5-1 and TRBJ2-2, with 9 bases lining up with TRBD2. With 4 bases clipped from V and 5 bases from J, the junction kept 9 bases outside the gene matches. Germline lookup yields CDR1 SGHRS and CDR2 YFSETQ. CDR3 length: 16 amino acids. CDR3 protein: CASSVIAGAGTGELFF. Here the CDR3 DNA reads TGCGCCAGCAGCGTAATAGCGGGGGCCGGGACCGGGGAGCTGTTTTTT.

The chain recombines TRBV2 with TRBJ2-1, with 9 bases that match TRBD1. The germline V gene encodes CDR1 SNHLY and CDR2 FYNNEI. V shed 7 bases, J shed 5 bases, and the junction held 9 bases outside the gene matches. CDR3 length: 15 residues. The CDR3 reads CASTIRTGENNEQFF. The CDR3 nucleotides are TGTGCCAGCACTATAAGGACAGGGGAAAACAATGAGCAGTTCTTC.

CDR3 nucleotide sequence: TGTGCCAGCAGCCCGCCGGCGCGAGGAAACACTGAAGCTTTCTTT. Protein product: CASSPPARGNTEAFF. The chain employs TRBV14 and TRBJ1-1; D gene unclear. The CDR3 runs 15 residues. The germline CDR1 and CDR2 sequences are SGHDN and FVKESK. Trimming stripped 4 bases from V and 2 bases from J, with 14 bases between. The full variable domain, rest sourced from reference TRBV14 and TRBJ1-1, is EAGVTQFPSHSVIEKGQTVTLRCDPISGHDNLYWYRRVMGKEIKFLLHFVKESKQDESGMPNNRFLAERTGGTYSTLKVQPAELEDSGVYFCASSPPARGNTEAFFGQGTRLTVV.

The J gene is TRBJ1-2, the V gene TRBV7-2, with 8 bases that match TRBD1. Germline CDR1 is SGHTA and CDR2 is FQGNSA. The CDR3 sequence is 15 residues long. J lost 4 bases, V lost 1 base, and 5 bases had no gene match. Written as DNA, the CDR3 is TGTGCCAGCAGCTTAGTGCCCAGGGGGCCCTATGGCTACACCTTC. It yields the protein CASSLVPRGPYGYTF.

V gene TRBV7-9 combines with J gene TRBJ2-5; maybe TRBD1 (7 bases). The CDR3 runs 13 residues. Trimming stripped 5 bases from V and 5 bases from J, with 12 bases between. The germline V gene has CDR1 SEHNR and CDR2 FQNEAQ (reference sequence). The CDR3 nucleotides read TGTGCCAGCAGCGAGGGGGCGGGGGAGACCCAGTACTTC. Its protein is CASSEGAGETQYF. The variable domain in full, completed from reference TRBV7-9 and TRBJ2-5, reads DTGVSQNPRHKITKRGQNVTFRCDPISEHNRLYWYRQTLGQGPEFLTYFQNEAQLEKSRLLSDRFSAERPKGSFSTLEIQRTEQGDSAMYLCASSEGAGETQYFGPGTRLLVL.

In its sample, this clone was seen a few times. The chain is built from TRBV5-1 and TRBJ1-4; 7 bases are a match to TRBD1. V was clipped by 5 bases and J by 7 bases; unmatched bases: 2. This CDR3 has 12 residues. Germline V gene data show CDR1 as SGHRS and CDR2 as YFSETQ. The CDR3 loop is CASRGGLEKLFF. CDR3 in DNA: TGCGCCAGCAGAGGGGGCCTTGAAAAACTGTTTTTT.

CDR3 protein: CASTSTGERVNGYTF. The CDR3 bases are TGTGCCAGCACCTCTACGGGGGAGCGGGTCAATGGCTACACCTTC. The J gene is TRBJ1-2, the V gene TRBV19, with D tentatively TRBD1 (5 bases). Trimming pared 9 bases from V and 6 bases from J, leaving 23 bases between. Germline-derived CDR1 and CDR2 are LNHDA and SQIVND (reference sequence). The CDR3 extends over 15 amino acids. Full variable domain (missing parts from reference TRBV19 and TRBJ1-2): DGGITQSPKYLFRKEGQNVTLSCEQNLNHDAMYWYRQDPGQGLRLIYYSQIVNDFQKGDIAEGYSVSREKKESFPLTVTSAQKNPTAFYLCASTSTGERVNGYTFGSGTRLTVV.

A few counts support this clone. The chain links TRBV30 to TRBJ2-3; D is undetermined. Trimming took off 0 bases at V and 1 base at J, with 5 bases between the two ends. The germline V gene has CDR1 GTSNPN and CDR2 SVGIG (reference sequence). The CDR3 is 13 residues long. The CDR3 spells CAWSVSGTDTQYF. CDR3 in DNA: TGTGCCTGGAGTGTAAGCGGCACAGATACGCAGTATTTT.

The chain carries TRBV18 and TRBJ2-3, with 7 bases lining up with TRBD1. Germline assignment: CDR1 KGHSH and CDR2 LQKENI. After removal of 5 bases from V and 0 bases from J, the junction contained 8 bases not matched to a gene. This CDR3 is 16 amino acids long. CDR3 DNA: TGTGCCAGCTCAGCTGGGACAGACCCTAGCACAGATACGCAGTATTTT. Residues: CASSAGTDPSTDTQYF.

In regard to this clone: Other DNA sequences from this sample encode an identical CDR3 as well. The rearrangement uses TRBV4-1 and TRBJ1-1, with D tentatively TRBD1 (5 bases). The V gene's germline CDR1 is MGHRA and CDR2 YSYEKL. V lost 3 bases and J lost 1, with 9 bases in between. This CDR3 comprises 14 residues. The CDR3 DNA follows: TGCGCCAGCAGCCACGGGGGGAGGAACACTGAAGCTTTCTTT. Translation: CASSHGGRNTEAFF.

This CDR3 is CASGGGSGGAYNEQFF. The CDR3 bases are TGTGCCAGCGGGGGGGGTTCAGGCGGGGCTTACAATGAGCAGTTCTTC. This sequence joins TRBV7-3 and TRBJ2-1, with 7 bases identical to TRBD2. There are 16 residues in the CDR3. Germline assignment: CDR1 SGHTA and CDR2 FQGTGA. J gave up 4 bases and V 8 bases, and 14 bases lay outside the gene matches.

V is TRBV11-3 and J is TRBJ2-6; D is undetermined. The CDR3 runs 12 residues. Trimming left V 4 bases short and J 7 bases short, with 5 bases between. The germline V gene encodes CDR1 SGHNT and CDR2 YENEEA. The CDR3 coding sequence is TGTGCCAGCAGCTCGAGTGCCAACGTCCTGACTTTC. Its protein is CASSSSANVLTF.

V usage is TRBV10-3 and J usage is TRBJ1-4; TRBD1 matches 7 bases. CDR1 ENHRY and CDR2 SYGVKD come from the germline V gene. The CDR3 consists of 14 residues. V gave up 9 bases and J gave up 6 bases; unmatched junction bases: 10. In nucleotides, the CDR3 is TGTGCCATAAAGACAGGGAGTAACGATGAAAAACTGTTTTTT. Its translation: CAIKTGSNDEKLFF.

The chain employs TRBV18 and TRBJ1-4; D gene unclear. Between the trimmed V and J ends, which lost 4 bases and 1 base, there was a span of 7 bases. This CDR3 contains 14 residues. Germline V gene data show CDR1 as KGHSH and CDR2 as LQKENI. The CDR3: CASSRRETNEKLFF. The CDR3 region has the DNA TGTGCCAGCTCACGAAGAGAAACTAATGAAAAACTGTTTTTT.

The rearrangement joins TRBV7-3 to TRBJ2-3; 14 bases fit TRBD2. CDR1 and CDR2 (germline): SGHTA, FQGTGA. The CDR3 contains 16 residues. The J segment lost 1 base and the V segment lost 4 bases, leaving 1 base of the junction unmatched. The CDR3 loop is CASSSGLAGGTDTQYF. CDR3 bases: TGTGCCAGCAGCTCGGGACTAGCGGGGGGCACAGATACGCAGTATTTT.

The CDR3 sequence is CASSLSGGGYPNEQYF. The DNA for the CDR3 is TGCGCCAGCAGCCTGAGCGGGGGGGGGTATCCAAACGAGCAGTACTTC. The chain links TRBV5-1 to TRBJ2-7; TRBD2 aligns across 10 bases. V was clipped by 4 bases and J by 5 bases; unmatched bases: 12. The CDR3 length is 16 residues. CDR1 SGHRS and CDR2 YFSETQ come from the germline V gene.

V usage is TRBV4-3 and J usage is TRBJ1-1; no clear D. Germline V gene data show CDR1 as LGHNA and CDR2 as YSLEER. Trimming removed 5 bases at V and 4 bases at J, with 20 bases between. This CDR3 region has 16 residues. The chain's CDR3 is CASSSGLPDEGTEAFF. For the CDR3, the DNA is TGCGCCAGCAGCTCTGGACTCCCGGATGAGGGCACTGAAGCTTTCTTT.

The V gene is TRBV5-6, the J gene TRBJ1-1; D is unresolved. The CDR3 consists of 15 residues. Looked up from germline, CDR1 is SGHDT and CDR2 is YYEEEE. Trimming removed 2 bases from V and 3 bases from J, with 14 bases in between. The CDR3 region is CASSFELREYTEAFF. DNA of the CDR3: TGTGCCAGCAGCTTTGAACTCCGGGAGTACACTGAAGCTTTCTTT.

This clone was picked up a small number of times. This chain connects TRBV28 to TRBJ1-5, with a weak D call TRBD1 (5 bases). CDR1 MDHEN and CDR2 SYDVKM come from the germline V gene. The length of the CDR3 is 14 residues. V lost 7 bases and J 7 bases, leaving 17 bases between the germline ends. The CDR3 DNA sequence: TGTGCCAGCAATCCCGGGACTCTGGGGCAGCCCCAGCATTTT. Its translation: CASNPGTLGQPQHF.

As DNA, the CDR3 is TGTGCCAGTGGGGGGGAAATTGACTATGGCTACACCTTC. Translating gives CASGGEIDYGYTF. The chain joins TRBV7-9 to TRBJ1-2; the D gene is possibly TRBD1 (5 bases). Germline values: CDR1 SEHNR, CDR2 FQNEAQ (reference sequence). Trimming took off 9 bases at V and 3 bases at J, with 14 bases between the two ends. The CDR3 covers 13 residues.

This chain uses TRBV9 with TRBJ1-3; 8 nucleotides match TRBD1. The junction had 3 bases not matched to a gene; V was cut back by 0 bases and J by 7 bases. The length of the CDR3 is 14 residues. The V gene's germline CDR1 is SGDLS and CDR2 YYNGEE. The CDR3 loop reads CASSVDQGANTIYF. The CDR3 DNA sequence: TGTGCCAGCAGCGTAGATCAGGGGGCGAACACCATATATTTT.

This chain links TRBV6-1 with TRBJ1-4; weak D call: TRBD1 (6 bases). Germline lookup yields CDR1 MNHNS and CDR2 SASEGT. This CDR3 comprises 13 residues. Between the trimmed V and J ends, which lost 11 bases and 3 bases, there was a span of 13 bases. CDR3 nucleotides: TGTGCCGGAAACAGGGCACCTAATGAAAAACTGTTTTTT. This encodes CAGNRAPNEKLFF.

This clone was seen a handful of times. The rearrangement uses TRBV5-1 and TRBJ1-6; D call uncertain. CDR3 length equals 17 residues. Trimming shortened V by 4 bases and J by 7 bases, and 21 bases separated the two germline ends. Germline V gene sequence: CDR1 SGHRS, CDR2 YFSETQ. The CDR3 DNA is TGCGCCAGCAGCCCCCGCATGCGGGAGGATAGGAATTCACCCCTCCACTTT. Translated, it gives CASSPRMREDRNSPLHF.

The chain couples TRBV30 to TRBJ1-1, with no clear D. Looked up from germline, CDR1 is GTSNPN and CDR2 is SVGIG (reference sequence). V gave up 8 bases and J gave up 1 base, with 14 bases separating them. CDR3 length: 13 residues. This CDR3 reads CAGKREKNTEAFF. The CDR3 region has the DNA TGTGCCGGAAAGAGGGAGAAGAACACTGAAGCTTTCTTT.